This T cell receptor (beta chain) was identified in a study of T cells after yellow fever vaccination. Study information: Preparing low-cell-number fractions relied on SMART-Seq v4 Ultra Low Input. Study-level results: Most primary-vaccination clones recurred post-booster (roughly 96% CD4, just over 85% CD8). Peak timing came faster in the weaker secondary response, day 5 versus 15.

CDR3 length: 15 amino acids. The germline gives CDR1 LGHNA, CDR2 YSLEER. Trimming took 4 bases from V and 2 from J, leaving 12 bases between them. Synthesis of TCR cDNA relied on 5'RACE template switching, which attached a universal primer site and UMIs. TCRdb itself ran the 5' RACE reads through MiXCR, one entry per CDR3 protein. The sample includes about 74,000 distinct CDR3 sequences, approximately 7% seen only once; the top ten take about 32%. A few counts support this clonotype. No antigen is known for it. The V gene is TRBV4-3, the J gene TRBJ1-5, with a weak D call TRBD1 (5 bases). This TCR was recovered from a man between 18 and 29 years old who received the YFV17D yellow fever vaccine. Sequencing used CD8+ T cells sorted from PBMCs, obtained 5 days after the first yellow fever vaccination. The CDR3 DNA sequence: TGCGCCAGCAGCCGCGGACTAGGGGGCAATCAGCCCCAGCATTTT. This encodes CASSRGLGGNQPQHF.